The text below deals with one TCR beta chain. The table came from immunoSEQ multiplex PCR; TCRdb's copy has only in-frame clones and leaves some out. The sample lists 15,000 or so clones; roughly 93% were seen once. This entry comes from a study of blood T cell dynamics during melanoma immunotherapy. The time point denotes: week 3, after first cycle of checkpoint inhibitor. Disease control meant complete response, partial response or stable disease at 12 weeks. Sequenced here: effector memory CD8+ T cells from blood, sampled from a patient treated with checkpoint blockade. The sequence was collected from a human donor with melanoma.

CDR3 DNA sequence: TGTGCCAGCAGCCAGACTCCGACAGGGTTTGATCAGCCCCAGCATTTT. Amino acids: CASSQTPTGFDQPQHF. The chain uses TRBV28 and TRBJ1-5; TRBD1 matches at 7 bases. The germline V gene encodes CDR1 MDHEN and CDR2 SYDVKM. The J segment lost 5 bases and the V segment lost 6 bases, leaving 13 bases of the junction unmatched. This CDR3 is 16 amino acids long. The full variable domain, with the rest looked up from reference TRBV28 and TRBJ1-5, is DVKVTQSSRYLVKRTGEKVFLECVQDMDHENMFWYRQDPGLGLRLIYFSYDVKMKEKGDIPEGYSVSREKKERFSLILESASTNQTSMYLCASSQTPTGFDQPQHFGDGTRLSIL.